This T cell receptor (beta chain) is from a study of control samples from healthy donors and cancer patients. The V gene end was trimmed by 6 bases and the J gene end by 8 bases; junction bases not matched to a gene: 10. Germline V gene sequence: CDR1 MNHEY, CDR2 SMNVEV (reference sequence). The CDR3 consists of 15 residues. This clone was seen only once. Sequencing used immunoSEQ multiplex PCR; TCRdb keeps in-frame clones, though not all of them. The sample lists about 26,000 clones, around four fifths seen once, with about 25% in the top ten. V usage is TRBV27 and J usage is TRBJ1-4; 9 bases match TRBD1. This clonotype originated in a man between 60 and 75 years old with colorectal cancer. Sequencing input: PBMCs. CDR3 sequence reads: CASSTSRDRVEKLFF. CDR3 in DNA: TGTGCCAGCAGCACTAGCCGGGACAGGGTAGAAAAACTGTTTTTT. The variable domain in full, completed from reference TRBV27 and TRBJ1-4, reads EAQVTQNPRYLITVTGKKLTVTCSQNMNHEYMSWYRQDPGLGLRQIYYSMNVEVTDKGDVPEGYKVSRKEKRNFPLILESPSPNQTSLYFCASSTSRDRVEKLFFGSGTQLSVL.